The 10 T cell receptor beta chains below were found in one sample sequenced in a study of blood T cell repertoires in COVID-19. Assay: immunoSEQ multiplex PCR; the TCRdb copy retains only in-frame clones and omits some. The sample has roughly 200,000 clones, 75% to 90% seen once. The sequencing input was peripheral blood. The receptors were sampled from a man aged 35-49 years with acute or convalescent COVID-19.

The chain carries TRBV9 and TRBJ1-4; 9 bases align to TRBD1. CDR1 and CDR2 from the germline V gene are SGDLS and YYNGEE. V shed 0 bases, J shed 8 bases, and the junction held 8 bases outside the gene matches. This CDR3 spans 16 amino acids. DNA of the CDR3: TGTGCCAGCAGCGTAGGAGGGGGAGGGACAGGGGAAAAACTGTTTTTT. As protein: CASSVGGGGTGEKLFF.

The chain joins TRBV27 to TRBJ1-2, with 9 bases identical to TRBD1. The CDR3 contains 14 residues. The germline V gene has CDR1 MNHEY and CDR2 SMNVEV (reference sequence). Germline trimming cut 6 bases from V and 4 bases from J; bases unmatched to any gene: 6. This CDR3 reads CASSRTGVPYGYTF. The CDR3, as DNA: TGTGCCAGCAGCCGGACAGGGGTCCCCTATGGCTACACCTTC.

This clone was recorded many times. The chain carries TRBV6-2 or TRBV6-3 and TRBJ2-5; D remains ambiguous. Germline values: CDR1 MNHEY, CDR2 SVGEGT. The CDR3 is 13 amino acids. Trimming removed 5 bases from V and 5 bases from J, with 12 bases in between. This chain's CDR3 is CASSARPRETQYF. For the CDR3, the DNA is TGTGCCAGCAGTGCCCGCCCGAGGGAGACCCAGTACTTC.

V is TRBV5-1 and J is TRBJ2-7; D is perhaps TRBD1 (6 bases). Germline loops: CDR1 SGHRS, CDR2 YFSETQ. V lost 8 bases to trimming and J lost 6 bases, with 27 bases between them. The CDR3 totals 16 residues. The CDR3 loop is CARLGARGIELSEQYF. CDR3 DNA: TGCGCCAGGTTAGGTGCCAGGGGTATAGAATTGAGCGAGCAGTACTTC.

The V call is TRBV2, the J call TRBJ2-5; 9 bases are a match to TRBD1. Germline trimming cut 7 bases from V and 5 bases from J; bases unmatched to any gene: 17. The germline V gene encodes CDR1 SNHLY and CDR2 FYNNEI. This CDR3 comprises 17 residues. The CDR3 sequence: CASNFGQGRVLQETQYF. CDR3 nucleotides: TGTGCCAGCAACTTCGGACAGGGGAGGGTTTTGCAGGAGACCCAGTACTTC.

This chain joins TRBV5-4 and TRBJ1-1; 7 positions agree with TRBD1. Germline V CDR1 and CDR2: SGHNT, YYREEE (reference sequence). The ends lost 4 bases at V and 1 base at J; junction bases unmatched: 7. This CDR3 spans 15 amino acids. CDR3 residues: CASSGTGTANTEAFF. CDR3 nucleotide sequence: TGTGCCAGCAGCGGAACCGGGACAGCGAACACTGAAGCTTTCTTT.

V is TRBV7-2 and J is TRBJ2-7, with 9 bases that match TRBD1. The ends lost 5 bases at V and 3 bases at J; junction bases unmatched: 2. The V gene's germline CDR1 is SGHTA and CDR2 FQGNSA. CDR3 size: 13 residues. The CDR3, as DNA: TGTGCCAGCAGCACGGACAGGGGCTACGAGCAGTACTTC. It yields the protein CASSTDRGYEQYF. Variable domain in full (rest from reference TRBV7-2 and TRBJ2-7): GAGVSQSPSNKVTEKGKDVELRCDPISGHTALYWYRQSLGQGLEFLIYFQGNSAPDKSGLPSDRFSAERTGGSVSTLTIQRTQQEDSAVYLCASSTDRGYEQYFGPGTRLTVT.

CDR3 DNA: TGTGCCAGTAGTATTTTCGTCAGAGAGACCCAGTACTTC. It specifies CASSIFVRETQYF. This chain joins TRBV19 and TRBJ2-5; unclear D gene. This CDR3 contains 13 residues. The V gene's germline CDR1 is LNHDA and CDR2 SQIVND (reference sequence). V was clipped by 3 bases and J by 4 bases, with 9 bases between them. The full variable domain, rest sourced from reference TRBV19 and TRBJ2-5, is DGGITQSPKYLFRKEGQNVTLSCEQNLNHDAMYWYRQDPGQGLRLIYYSQIVNDFQKGDIAEGYSVSREKKESFPLTVTSAQKNPTAFYLCASSIFVRETQYFGPGTRLLVL.

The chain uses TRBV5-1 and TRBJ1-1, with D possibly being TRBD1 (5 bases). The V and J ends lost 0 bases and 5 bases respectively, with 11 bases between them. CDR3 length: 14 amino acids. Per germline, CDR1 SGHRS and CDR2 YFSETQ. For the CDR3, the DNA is TGCGCCAGCAGCTTGGACAGTAGGGGTACTGAAGCTTTCTTT. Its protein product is CASSLDSRGTEAFF.

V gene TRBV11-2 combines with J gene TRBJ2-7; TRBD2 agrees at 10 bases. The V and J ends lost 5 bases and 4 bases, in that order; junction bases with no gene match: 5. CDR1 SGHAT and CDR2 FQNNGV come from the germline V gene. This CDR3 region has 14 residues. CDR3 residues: CASSQGLAMYEQYF. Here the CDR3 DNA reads TGTGCCAGCAGCCAGGGACTAGCGATGTACGAGCAGTACTTC. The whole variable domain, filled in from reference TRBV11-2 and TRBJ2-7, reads EAGVAQSPRYKIIEKRQSVAFWCNPISGHATLYWYQQILGQGPKLLIQFQNNGVVDDSQLPKDRFSAERLKGVDSTLKIQPAKLEDSAVYLCASSQGLAMYEQYFGPGTRLTVT.